A single sample gave rise to the 23 T cell receptor beta chains below, sequenced in a study of response to subunit inactivated influenza vaccine. MiXCR, applied by TCRdb to the RT-PCR reads, yields one record per CDR3 protein. This sample carries a few hundred thousand distinct CDR3 sequences, less than 15% of them seen once, and the ten largest clones take around 10%. Specimen: PBMCs from blood, collected less than 13 days after vaccination. The receptors come from a man between 50 and 59 years old who received an inactivated influenza vaccine.

This clonotype was seen only a few times. V gene TRBV7-9 combines with J gene TRBJ2-7; 7 bases align to TRBD1. The ends lost 5 bases at V and 3 bases at J; junction bases unmatched: 13. The CDR3 runs to 16 residues. Looked up from germline, CDR1 is SEHNR and CDR2 is FQNEAQ (reference sequence). CDR3 sequence: CASSHTLSTGDYEQYF. For the CDR3, the DNA is TGTGCCAGCAGCCACACATTGTCTACAGGGGACTACGAGCAGTACTTC.

The V call is TRBV28, the J call TRBJ1-5; the D is unclear. There are 14 residues in the CDR3. The V end lost 2 bases, the J end lost 4 bases, and 9 bases lay between the germline ends. The V gene's germline CDR1 is MDHEN and CDR2 SYDVKM. The CDR3 spells CASSLNMGNQPQHF. Written as DNA, the CDR3 is TGTGCCAGCAGTTTAAATATGGGAAATCAGCCCCAGCATTTT.

This clonotype has more than one count but fewer than ten. This chain connects TRBV4-3 to TRBJ2-3, with D hard to call. The CDR3 spans 15 residues. The germline CDR1 and CDR2 sequences are LGHNA and YSLEER. The germline V and J ends were trimmed by 0 bases and 5 bases, with 12 bases remaining between them. In DNA form, the CDR3 reads TGCGCCAGCAGCCAAGAAGGCCGATCGGGAGATACGCAGTATTTT. This sequence encodes CASSQEGRSGDTQYF.

As DNA, the CDR3 is TGCGCCAGCAGCCCAGCGGGAGGAGACTACGAGCAGTACTTC. This translates into CASSPAGGDYEQYF. The genes are TRBV5-1 and TRBJ2-7, with 9 bases aligning to TRBD2. Germline V gene lookup returns CDR1 SGHRS and CDR2 YFSETQ. Trimming at V came to 4 bases and at J to 3 bases, leaving 5 bases not matched to a gene. The CDR3 loop spans 14 amino acids.

This clonotype was counted only a few times. This chain connects TRBV12-3 or TRBV12-4 to TRBJ2-3; 7 bases line up with TRBD1. This CDR3 has 18 amino acids. The trim removed 0 bases at V and 0 bases at J, leaving 9 bases unmatched. The CDR3 reads CASSLAGQSGGSTDTQYF. The CDR3 nucleotides read TGTGCCAGCAGTTTAGCGGGACAGAGTGGGGGTAGCACAGATACGCAGTATTTT.

This clonotype appeared a few times. The chain couples TRBV10-3 to TRBJ1-2; 10 bases align to TRBD1. The CDR3 spans 14 residues. Germline assignment: CDR1 ENHRY and CDR2 SYGVKD. Trimming cost V 5 bases and J 5 bases; bases outside gene matches: 5. The CDR3 here is CAISRRTGGYGYTF. CDR3 DNA sequence: TGTGCCATCAGTAGAAGGACAGGGGGTTATGGCTACACCTTC.

This clonotype was seen only a few times. The V call is TRBV12-3 or TRBV12-4, the J call TRBJ2-5; D is possibly TRBD1 or TRBD2 (5 bases each). There are 15 residues in the CDR3. V was pared by 8 bases and J by 2 bases, with 18 bases between. CDR3 in amino acids: CASGIPGPTQETQYF. CDR3 sequence (DNA): TGTGCCAGCGGAATACCGGGACCGACACAAGAGACCCAGTACTTC.

The CDR3, as DNA: TGTGCCACCCACAGGGGCACCGGGGAGCTGTTTTTT. The encoded protein is CATHRGTGELFF. The chain couples TRBV27 to TRBJ2-2; 7 nucleotides match TRBD1. CDR3 length: 12 residues. After removal of 10 bases from V and 4 bases from J, the junction contained 3 bases not matched to a gene. Germline V gene sequence: CDR1 MNHEY, CDR2 SMNVEV (reference sequence).

Many counts were recorded for this clonotype. The V gene is TRBV6-1, the J gene TRBJ2-1; 8 nucleotides agree with TRBD2. The CDR3 has 16 residues. The V and J ends lost 6 bases and 1 base, in that order; junction bases with no gene match: 8. Germline loops: CDR1 MNHNS, CDR2 SASEGT. The CDR3 protein is CASRSPAGGSYNEQFF. The CDR3 nucleotides are TGTGCCAGCAGGTCCCCTGCGGGGGGTTCCTACAATGAGCAGTTCTTC.

This chain connects TRBV11-2 to TRBJ1-5; D is possibly TRBD1 (5 bases). The CDR3 covers 15 residues. Trimming shortened V by 0 bases and J by 6 bases, and 12 bases separated the two germline ends. Germline V gene sequence: CDR1 SGHAT, CDR2 FQNNGV. Written as DNA, the CDR3 is TGTGCCAGCAGCTTAGATCCGGGGACTTTTCAGCCCCAGCATTTT. Protein sequence: CASSLDPGTFQPQHF.

The chain links TRBV28 to TRBJ1-5; D might be TRBD1 (5 bases). The CDR3 is 13 residues long. The germline gives CDR1 MDHEN, CDR2 SYDVKM. The ends were cut back, 6 bases at V and 4 bases at J, with 10 bases in the middle. The DNA for the CDR3 is TGTGCCAGCAGGGAACAGGAAAATCAGCCCCAGCATTTT. Protein product: CASREQENQPQHF.

This clonotype was picked up a small number of times. The rearrangement joins TRBV7-9 to TRBJ1-2; D not certain. Trimming removed 1 base at V and 0 bases at J, with 12 bases between. This CDR3 is built from 16 residues. Germline assignment: CDR1 SEHNR and CDR2 FQNEAQ (reference sequence). The CDR3 region is CASSLDQTLANYGYTF. Here the CDR3 DNA reads TGTGCCAGCAGCTTAGATCAAACGTTAGCTAACTATGGCTACACCTTC.

This clonotype has ten or more counts. This chain links TRBV20-1 with TRBJ1-4; D not resolved. Germline V lookup: CDR1 DFQATT, CDR2 SNEGSKA (reference sequence). The V and J ends lost 0 bases and 4 bases respectively, with 9 bases between them. This CDR3 is built from 14 residues. The CDR3 region has the DNA TGCAGTGCTAGAGAATCGGGGAATAATGAAAAACTGTTTTTT. Its translation: CSARESGNNEKLFF.

The chain joins TRBV12-3 or TRBV12-4 to TRBJ2-2; 10 bases line up with TRBD1. The CDR3 is 16 amino acids. Trimming at V came to 6 bases and at J to 6 bases, leaving 10 bases not matched to a gene. The CDR3 reads CASSLTGTGVAGELFF. CDR3 nucleotides: TGTGCCAGCAGCTTGACCGGGACAGGGGTGGCCGGGGAGCTGTTTTTT.

This clonotype occurred a few times. The V and J genes are TRBV4-3 and TRBJ2-3; a weak D match, TRBD2 (6 bases). The germline V and J ends were trimmed by 0 bases and 5 bases, with 21 bases remaining between them. Germline CDR1 LGHNA, CDR2 YSLEER. The CDR3 is 18 amino acids. The CDR3 DNA follows: TGCGCCAGCAGCCAAGATCGGGGGTCGGGGGTGATAGGAGATACGCAGTATTTT. It translates to CASSQDRGSGVIGDTQYF.

This clonotype was counted only a few times. V and J are TRBV9 and TRBJ2-6; 9 bases are shared with TRBD1. This CDR3 spans 15 amino acids. V gave up 4 bases and J gave up 7 bases; unmatched junction bases: 6. Germline V gene data show CDR1 as SGDLS and CDR2 as YYNGEE. Written as DNA, the CDR3 is TGTGCCAGCAGCCTCCGGGACAGGGACGCCAACGTCCTGACTTTC. Translating gives CASSLRDRDANVLTF.

This clonotype was seen only a few times. The chain has TRBV29-1 and TRBJ2-1; TRBD2 aligns across 11 bases. The CDR3 has 17 residues. Germline assignment: CDR1 SQVTM and CDR2 ANQGSEA. Trimming at V came to 6 bases and at J to 7 bases, leaving 17 bases not matched to a gene. The CDR3 protein is CSVRLVAGGPSQNEQFF. The CDR3 region has the DNA TGCAGCGTAAGGCTGGTAGCGGGAGGGCCAAGCCAAAATGAGCAGTTCTTC.

This clonotype appeared a few times. The chain employs TRBV7-6 and TRBJ2-5; D uncertain. The CDR3 covers 16 residues. The germline V gene has CDR1 SGHVS and CDR2 FNYEAQ. V was trimmed by 1 base and J by 2 bases, leaving 14 bases between them. The CDR3 coding sequence is TGTGCCAGCAGCTTAGGAGGTTACTTAGCACAAGAGACCCAGTACTTC. It translates to CASSLGGYLAQETQYF.

The sample holds a few counts of this clonotype. This chain uses TRBV11-1 with TRBJ1-4; D possibly corresponds to TRBD1 (6 bases). Looked up from germline, CDR1 is SGHAT and CDR2 is FQDESV (reference sequence). V dropped 5 bases and J dropped 0 bases, with 19 bases sitting between them. The CDR3 length is 18 residues. CDR3 sequence: CASSQQGAIVATNEKLFF. DNA for the CDR3: TGTGCCAGCAGCCAACAGGGCGCAATAGTTGCAACTAATGAAAAACTGTTTTTT.

The chain joins TRBV12-3 or TRBV12-4 to TRBJ1-1; possible D gene TRBD1, 5 bases. The CDR3 spans 14 residues. Trimming took off 1 base at V and 10 bases at J, with 16 bases between the two ends. DNA for the CDR3: TGTGCCAGCAGTTTAGGATTTGGGGCTCAAAGAGCTTTCTTT. Protein sequence: CASSLGFGAQRAFF.

This chain links TRBV4-1 with TRBJ1-3; possible D gene TRBD1, 5 bases. The CDR3 consists of 17 residues. Trimming took off 3 bases at V and 2 bases at J, with 17 bases between the two ends. From germline, CDR1 is MGHRA and CDR2 YSYEKL. CDR3 sequence: CASSHRVTGGPGNTIYF. DNA for the CDR3: TGCGCCAGCAGCCACCGAGTCACAGGTGGTCCTGGAAACACCATATATTTT.

This clonotype was seen more than once but under ten times. The chain joins TRBV5-1 to TRBJ2-2; 10 nucleotides line up with TRBD1. Germline CDR1 reads SGHRS; CDR2 reads YFSETQ. Trimming took 4 bases from V and 7 from J; bases not matched to a gene: 10. This CDR3 spans 16 amino acids. The chain's CDR3 is CASSPQRQGAGGELFF. In DNA, the CDR3 is TGCGCCAGCAGCCCCCAGAGACAGGGGGCCGGCGGGGAGCTGTTTTTT.

The chain uses TRBV9 and TRBJ2-3; 9 nucleotides agree with TRBD2. V shed 3 bases and J 0 bases; nucleotides not matched to a gene: 5. Germline V gene lookup returns CDR1 SGDLS and CDR2 YYNGEE. The CDR3 runs 16 residues. The CDR3 nucleotides read TGTGCCAGCAGCGGCGGCGCGGGAGGGAGCACAGATACGCAGTATTTT. As protein: CASSGGAGGSTDTQYF.